This T cell receptor beta chain was obtained from a study of T cells after yellow fever vaccination. Overall study: Some fractions had low cell numbers, and these were prepared with SMART-Seq v4 Ultra Low Input.

Regarding the study as a whole: Post-booster repertoires contained most primary-vaccination clones again (96% CD4, around 89% CD8). Sorted repertoires could include abundant contaminating clonotypes from bulk cells.

Germline CDR1 and CDR2: ENHRY and SYGVKD. The CDR3 is made up of 13 amino acids. Trimming removed 2 bases at V and 4 bases at J, with 6 bases between. On this clonotype: Antigen unknown.

The 5'RACE template-switching step produced TCR cDNA and added a universal primer site and UMIs. TCRdb processed the 5' RACE reads anew with MiXCR; each CDR3 protein has one entry. The sample records a few hundred thousand distinct CDR3 sequences, over 10% being singletons. The rearrangement uses TRBV10-3 and TRBJ1-3; D is unclear. Sequences were derived from CD4+ T cells sorted from PBMCs, sampled 45 days after the yellow fever booster vaccination. The source is a man aged 25 to 40 who received the YFV17D yellow fever vaccine. The CDR3 sequence is CAISEERGNTIYF. The CDR3 coding sequence is TGTGCCATCAGTGAGGAAAGAGGAAACACCATATATTTT.